The clone carrying this T cell receptor (beta chain) appeared many times. Sequencing libraries for TCR beta were prepared with iRepertoire HTBI primers and Arm-PCR of CDR3 regions. TCRdb reanalysed the multiplex PCR reads using MiXCR and keeps one entry per CDR3 protein. In the table there are around 400,000 distinct CDR3 sequences, roughly a quarter of which are singletons. The CDR3 runs to 15 residues. Germline CDR1 and CDR2: MDHEN and SYDVKM. V lost 7 bases to trimming and J lost 3 bases, with 18 bases between them. The data were taken from a study of regulatory T cells in long-lasting Graves disease. Time point indicated: persistent/refractory GD, antithyroid drugs over 5 years with positive TRAb. Generation of the TCR library employed RNA extracted from PBMCs.

The gene calls are TRBV28 and TRBJ1-2, with D maybe TRBD1 (5 bases). This TCR was sampled from a female donor with Graves disease. The input for sequencing was peripheral blood mononuclear cells (PBMCs), taken when the disease was refractory, from a patient treated with antithyroid drugs. CDR3 bases: TGTGCCAGCATCCCCTGGGGCCGCTGGGACTATGGCTACACCTTC. Its protein product is CASIPWGRWDYGYTF.